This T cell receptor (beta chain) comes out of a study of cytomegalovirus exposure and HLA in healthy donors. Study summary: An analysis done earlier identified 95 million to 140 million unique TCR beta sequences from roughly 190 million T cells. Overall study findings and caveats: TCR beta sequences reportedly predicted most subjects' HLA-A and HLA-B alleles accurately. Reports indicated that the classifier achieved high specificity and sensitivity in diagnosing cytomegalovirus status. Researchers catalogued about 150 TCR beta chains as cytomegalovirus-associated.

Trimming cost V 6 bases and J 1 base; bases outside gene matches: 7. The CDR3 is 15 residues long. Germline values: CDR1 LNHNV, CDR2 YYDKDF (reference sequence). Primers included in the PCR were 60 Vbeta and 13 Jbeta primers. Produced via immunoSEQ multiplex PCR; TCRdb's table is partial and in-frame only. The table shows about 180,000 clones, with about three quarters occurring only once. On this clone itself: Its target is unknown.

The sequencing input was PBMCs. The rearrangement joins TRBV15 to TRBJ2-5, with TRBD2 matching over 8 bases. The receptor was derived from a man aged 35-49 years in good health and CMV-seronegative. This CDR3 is CATRPSGGRQETQYF. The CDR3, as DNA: TGTGCCACCAGACCCAGCGGGGGACGCCAAGAGACCCAGTACTTC.